The T cell receptor beta chain described here comes from a study of PD-L1 blockade in urothelial cancer. The overall study: Patients commenced intravenous atezolizumab, 1,200 mg every 3 weeks, in about 2014. Among blood samples, the median T cell count was about 130,000.

Study observations and caveats: Durable-benefit cases showed more tumor-associated blood clone expansion at 3 weeks.

Regarding this clone: Antigen: not known.

Synthetic TCR analog templates were spiked into all PCRs individually. Libraries were prepared by immunoSEQ multiplex PCR; TCRdb keeps only in-frame clonotypes and omits some of them. The sample lists tens of thousands of clones; around 86% were seen once. The time point is: pretreatment peripheral blood. Trimming at V came to 2 bases and at J to 5 bases, leaving 6 bases not matched to a gene. CDR3 length equals 15 residues. Germline CDR1 reads SGHTA; CDR2 reads FQGNSA. The sequence derives from a man aged 60 to 69 with urothelial cancer. This chain links TRBV7-2 with TRBJ2-5, with 9 nucleotides matching TRBD2. The sequences come from PBMCs, collected around atezolizumab (anti-PD-L1) treatment. CDR3 loop: CASSLRGGAQETQYF. The CDR3 DNA reads as TGTGCCAGCAGCTTACGCGGGGGGGCCCAGGAGACCCAGTACTTC.